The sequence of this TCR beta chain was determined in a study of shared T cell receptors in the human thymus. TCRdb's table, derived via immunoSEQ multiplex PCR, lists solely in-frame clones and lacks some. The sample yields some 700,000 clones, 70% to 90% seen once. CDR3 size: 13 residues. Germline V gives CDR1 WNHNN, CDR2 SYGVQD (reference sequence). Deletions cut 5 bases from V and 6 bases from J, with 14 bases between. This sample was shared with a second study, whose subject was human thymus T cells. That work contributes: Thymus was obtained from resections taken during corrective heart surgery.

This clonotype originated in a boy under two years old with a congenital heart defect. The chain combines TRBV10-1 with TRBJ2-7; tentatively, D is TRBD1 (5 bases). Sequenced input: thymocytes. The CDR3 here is CASSHLDTAEQYF. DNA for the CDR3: TGCGCCAGCAGTCACCTGGACACCGCCGAGCAGTACTTC.